Following are 16 T cell receptor beta chains from one sample sequenced in a study of T cells in Graves' hyperthyroidism and ophthalmopathy. Amplification of TCR beta CDR3 regions was performed using RNA transcripts as template. HTBI primers were employed in a first-round RT-PCR of the TCR CDR3. TCRdb re-called the multiplex PCR reads through MiXCR, storing one row per CDR3 protein. The data contain about 600,000 distinct CDR3 sequences, about 14% of them singletons. The material sequenced was blood. The receptor set was obtained from a woman in her fifties or sixties with Graves' ophthalmopathy.

At least ten counts were recorded for this clonotype. The V call is TRBV28, the J call TRBJ2-1; D tentatively fits TRBD1 or TRBD2 (5 bases each). Looked up from germline, CDR1 is MDHEN and CDR2 is SYDVKM. V dropped 7 bases and J dropped 9 bases, with 16 bases sitting between them. The CDR3 has 13 residues. The chain's CDR3 is CASTLALRGEQFF. The CDR3 bases are TGTGCCAGCACCCTCGCCCTGAGGGGTGAGCAGTTCTTC.

This clonotype was counted ten times or more. The CDR3 region is CASSRPAGLGYTF. DNA of the CDR3: TGTGCCAGCAGTCGCCCGGCGGGGCTTGGCTACACCTTC. This sequence joins TRBV28 and TRBJ1-2; possible D gene TRBD1, 5 bases. This CDR3 has 13 amino acids. Looked up from germline, CDR1 is MDHEN and CDR2 is SYDVKM. Trimming cost V 5 bases and J 7 bases, with 14 bases left between them.

This clonotype was detected a few times. J is TRBJ1-1 and V is TRBV12-3 or TRBV12-4; D is ambiguous. The CDR3 has 13 residues. V lost 1 base and J lost 8, with 11 bases in between. The DNA of the CDR3 is TGTGCCAGCAGTTTAGGGGCAGCAAGAGAAGCTTTCTTT. Its protein is CASSLGAAREAFF.

The chain recombines TRBV27 with TRBJ2-7; TRBD2 agrees at 16 bases. The CDR3 covers 20 residues. The V segment lost 6 bases and the J segment 2 bases; nucleotides outside the gene matches: 16. Germline CDR1 reads MNHEY; CDR2 reads SMNVEV (reference sequence). The CDR3 protein is CASRKQTGTSGRAGPYEQYF. The CDR3 DNA follows: TGTGCCAGCAGGAAACAAACCGGGACTAGCGGGAGGGCAGGTCCCTACGAGCAGTACTTC.

This clonotype was seen at least ten times. The V gene is TRBV20-1, the J gene TRBJ2-7, with D possibly matching TRBD1 (6 bases). This CDR3 has 12 residues. V was cut by 6 bases and J by 6 bases, with 15 bases left in between. Germline V gene lookup returns CDR1 DFQATT and CDR2 SNEGSKA (reference sequence). The CDR3 DNA follows: TGCAGTGCCCAACACCAGGGGTCCGAGCAGTACTTC. Translated, it gives CSAQHQGSEQYF.

J is TRBJ2-2 and V is TRBV5-1; no reliable D call. V lost 6 bases and J 0 bases, leaving 9 bases between the germline ends. From germline, CDR1 is SGHRS and CDR2 YFSETQ. The length of the CDR3 is 14 residues. The CDR3 sequence: CASKEETNTGELFF. For the CDR3, the DNA is TGCGCCAGCAAGGAAGAGACGAACACCGGGGAGCTGTTTTTT.

There are many counts of this clonotype. The chain's CDR3 is CASSMTSGKYNEQFF. DNA for the CDR3: TGTGCCAGCAGCATGACTAGCGGGAAATATAATGAGCAGTTCTTC. This sequence joins TRBV12-3 or TRBV12-4 and TRBJ2-1, with 11 bases that match TRBD2. V shed 6 bases, J shed 7 bases, and the junction held 8 bases outside the gene matches. This CDR3 spans 15 amino acids.

The rearrangement links TRBV7-2 to TRBJ2-7, with a tentative D call TRBD2 (6 bases). V lost 7 bases to trimming and J lost 6 bases, with 25 bases between them. This CDR3 has 16 residues. Germline CDR1 SGHTA, CDR2 FQGNSA. CDR3 nucleotide sequence: TGTGCCAGCAACACAAGGGACTTTAGCTTCGGGAGCGAGCAGTACTTC. This gives the protein CASNTRDFSFGSEQYF.

The rearrangement uses TRBV7-9 and TRBJ2-5; 8 bases are shared with TRBD2. The germline gives CDR1 SEHNR, CDR2 FQNEAQ (reference sequence). V trimming: 4 bases; J trimming: 2 bases; junction bases outside the gene matches: 6. This CDR3 comprises 15 residues. The chain's CDR3 is CASSSRGGRQETQYF. The CDR3 region has the DNA TGTGCCAGCAGCTCGCGCGGGGGGCGACAAGAGACCCAGTACTTC. Supplemented by reference TRBV7-9 and TRBJ2-5, the full variable domain reads DTGVSQNPRHKITKRGQNVTFRCDPISEHNRLYWYRQTLGQGPEFLTYFQNEAQLEKSRLLSDRFSAERPKGSFSTLEIQRTEQGDSAMYLCASSSRGGRQETQYFGPGTRLLVL.

The chain uses TRBV27 and TRBJ1-3; tentatively, D is TRBD1 (6 bases). CDR3 length: 14 residues. V was pared by 6 bases and J by 2 bases, with 11 bases between. In germline, CDR1 is MNHEY, CDR2 SMNVEV (reference sequence). The CDR3 here is CASRQGTPGNTIYF. The CDR3 nucleotides read TGTGCCAGCAGGCAGGGGACCCCTGGAAACACCATATATTTT.

There are a few counts of this clonotype. The chain recombines TRBV7-9 with TRBJ1-4, with D perhaps matching TRBD1 (5 bases). CDR3 length: 15 amino acids. The germline V gene has CDR1 SEHNR and CDR2 FQNEAQ (reference sequence). Trimming took off 5 bases at V and 15 bases at J, with 25 bases between the two ends. This CDR3 is CASSPLGPGAPWVFF. CDR3 DNA: TGTGCCAGCAGCCCCCTCGGGCCCGGGGCACCTTGGGTGTTTTTT.

This chain connects TRBV19 to TRBJ2-7, with 7 nucleotides matching TRBD1. The CDR3 extends over 15 amino acids. Germline lookup yields CDR1 LNHDA and CDR2 SQIVND (reference sequence). V dropped 1 base and J dropped 4; count of bases not matched to a gene: 7. The CDR3 DNA reads TGTGCCAGTAGTATAGTCGGGACAGCCAAATACGAGCAGTACTTC. It translates to CASSIVGTAKYEQYF.

The sample holds many counts of this clonotype. The V and J genes are TRBV7-8 and TRBJ2-4, with a weak D call TRBD1 (5 bases). Looked up from germline, CDR1 is SGHVS and CDR2 is FQNEAQ. The CDR3 loop spans 17 amino acids. The V end lost 3 bases, the J end lost 6 bases, and 21 bases lay between the germline ends. CDR3 bases: TGTGCCAGCAGCTTCTTTCCGTCAGGCCAGGGCGGAAACATTCAGTACTTC. Translating it yields CASSFFPSGQGGNIQYF.

The J gene is TRBJ2-7, the V gene TRBV10-3; 9 bases align to TRBD1. From germline, CDR1 is ENHRY and CDR2 SYGVKD. J lost 5 bases, V lost 6 bases, and 5 bases had no gene match. This CDR3 is built from 13 residues. In nucleotides, the CDR3 is TGTGCCATCAGGGACAGGGGATCCAACGAGCAGTACTTC. Residues: CAIRDRGSNEQYF.

The rearrangement uses TRBV10-3 and TRBJ2-6; tentative D call: TRBD1 (5 bases). The germline V gene encodes CDR1 ENHRY and CDR2 SYGVKD. CDR3 length: 16 amino acids. Between the trimmed V and J ends, which lost 3 bases and 1 base, there was a span of 10 bases. The CDR3 DNA follows: TGTGCCATCAGTGACCAGGGTTCGTCTGGGGCCAACGTCCTGACTTTC. This codes for CAISDQGSSGANVLTF.

J is TRBJ1-4 and V is TRBV20-1; 10 bases map to TRBD1. Germline lookup yields CDR1 DFQATT and CDR2 SNEGSKA (reference sequence). There are 15 residues in the CDR3. With V trimmed by 0 bases and J by 7 bases, 5 bases remained unmatched. In nucleotides, the CDR3 is TGCAGTGCTAGAGAGCCGGGACAGGGGAGTGAAAAACTGTTTTTT. It translates to CSAREPGQGSEKLFF.